This is a list of T cell receptor beta chains from one sample in a study of blood T cells in healthy people across ages. MiXCR, run by TCRdb on the 5' RACE reads, gives a single entry per CDR3 protein. The sample consists of around 1,100,000 distinct CDR3 sequences, less than 45% of them appearing once. What was sequenced was blood. All receptors derive from a man younger than 30 in good health. Each CDR3 is given with its conserved first and last residue. A D gene is named only where the DNA matches it firmly. Size is omitted from some rows. Given values are once, few, many or a class for expanded clones.

>TRBJ1-1|NA|NA|13|TRBV5-1
TGCGCCAGCAGCGCCGAGGCGAACACTGAAGCTTTCTTT
CASSAEANTEAFF
>TRBJ2-1|NA|few|15|TRBV5-6
TGTGCCAGCTTAGCCCCCCGGGACCGAGACAATGAGCAGTTCTTC
CASLAPRDRDNEQFF
>TRBJ1-5|TRBD1|NA|15|TRBV2
TGTGCCAGCAGTGATACCAGGGGGAGCAATCAGCCCCAGCATTTT
CASSDTRGSNQPQHF
>TRBJ1-2|NA|few|16|TRBV4-1
TGCGCCAGCAGCCAAGACCCTCGGAGGGTTAACTATGGCTACACCTTC
CASSQDPRRVNYGYTF
>TRBJ1-2|NA|NA|16|TRBV12-3/TRBV12-4
TGTGCCAGCAGTCTGGTGGGAGGGGGGGCCGTTATCGGCTACACCTTC
CASSLVGGGAVIGYTF
>TRBJ2-4|NA|NA|13|TRBV20-1
TGCAGTGCTTCTACAGGGGCCAAAAACATTCAGTACTTC
CSASTGAKNIQYF
>TRBJ2-1|TRBD2|NA|15|TRBV10-3
TGTGCCATCAGTCGGACTAGCGGGGGGGGGTATGAGCAGTTCTTC
CAISRTSGGGYEQFF
>TRBJ2-3|NA|NA|12|TRBV7-2
TGTGCCAGCAGCTTAATCGTCCAGCTACAGTATTTT
CASSLIVQLQYF
>TRBJ2-2|TRBD1|NA|16|TRBV12-3/TRBV12-4
TGTGCCAGCAGTGACCCCCGGACAGGGGACATCGGGGAGCTGTTTTTT
CASSDPRTGDIGELFF
>TRBJ2-7|NA|NA|14|TRBV9
TGTGCCAGCAGCCCAAGGACCTTGGACAATGAGCAGTACTTC
CASSPRTLDNEQYF
>TRBJ1-4|NA|few|12|TRBV12-3/TRBV12-4
TGTGCCAGCGGTACAGGGTATGAAAAACTGTTTTTT
CASGTGYEKLFF
>TRBJ1-2|NA|few|11|TRBV29-1
TGCAGCGTTTCACAACTTGGTGGCTACACCTTC
CSVSQLGGYTF
>TRBJ1-5|TRBD1|NA|14|TRBV6-2/TRBV6-3
TGTGCCAGCAGAAAGGGACAGGGAGAACAGCCCCAGCATTTT
CASRKGQGEQPQHF
>TRBJ1-2|NA|few|15|TRBV27
TGTGCCAGCAGTCCAAGGTCCGGGGGTGGCTATGGCTACACCTTC
CASSPRSGGGYGYTF
>TRBJ1-5|NA|NA|14|TRBV20-1
TGCAGTGCGGCGATATTTGGGGCGGGGCAGCCCCAGCATTTT
CSAAIFGAGQPQHF
>TRBJ2-3|TRBD1|NA|12|TRBV20-1
TGCAGCCCTGGGACAGGGGGAGATACGCAGTATTTT
CSPGTGGDTQYF
>TRBJ1-1|NA|few|15|TRBV4-3
TGCGCCAGCAGCCCACGGGGACATACGAACACTGAAGCTTTCTTT
CASSPRGHTNTEAFF